The entry below gives a single T cell receptor (beta chain) sequence along with its context. The sample comes from a study of glioma-infiltrating T cells after dendritic cell vaccination. Study-level background: Patients received autologous tumor lysate-pulsed dendritic cell vaccination between the early 2000s and the early 2010s. Dendritic cell vaccine was injected intradermally three times, biweekly.

Germline CDR1 and CDR2: SQVTM and ANQGSEA. Losses at the gene ends were 5 bases for V and 2 bases for J; bases not matched to a gene: 1. CDR3 size: 13 residues. TCRdb keeps only in-frame clones here, not all; method: immunoSEQ multiplex PCR. The sample has around 100,000 clones; 81% are singletons. The TCR was taken from a human donor with glioblastoma. This rearrangement joins TRBV29-1 to TRBJ2-7; 12 nucleotides align to TRBD2. The material was blood, obtained before dendritic cell vaccination. In nucleotides, the CDR3 is TGCAGCGTTAGACTAGCGGGGGCCTACGAGCAGTACTTC. This gives the protein CSVRLAGAYEQYF.